The 18 T cell receptor beta chains presented below share a single source sample, sequenced in a study of T-cell reconstitution after alpha-beta-depleted transplantation in children. Unique molecular identifiers were used in preparing the TCRbeta library. One entry per CDR3 protein, called by TCRdb with MiXCR from the PCR reads. This table has about 640,000 distinct CDR3 sequences, approximately 15% appearing once. Source: PBMCs from the stem cell graft donor, taken from the stem cell graft. The receptors here all came from a human donor who donated a stem cell graft to a child with acute myeloid leukemia.

In its sample, this clonotype was seen many times. The chain joins TRBV9 to TRBJ2-7; D possibly corresponds to TRBD2 (5 bases). The CDR3 spans 12 residues. CDR1 is SGDLS, CDR2 YYNGEE, per germline. The V and J ends lost 0 bases and 7 bases respectively, with 8 bases between them. The CDR3 here is CASSVGTGEQYF. The CDR3 region has the DNA TGTGCCAGCAGCGTAGGGACGGGGGAGCAGTACTTC. Using reference TRBV9 and TRBJ2-7 for the parts outside the CDR3, the full variable domain is DSGVTQTPKHLITATGQRVTLRCSPRSGDLSVYWYQQSLDQGLQFLIQYYNGEERAKGNILERFSAQQFPDLHSELNLSSLELGDSALYFCASSVGTGEQYFGPGTRLTVT.

In its sample, this clonotype was seen many times. The chain uses TRBV7-2 and TRBJ2-4; TRBD2 matches 7 bases. The J segment lost 6 bases and the V segment lost 3 bases, leaving 11 bases of the junction unmatched. Germline V gene data show CDR1 as SGHTA and CDR2 as FQGNSA. The length of the CDR3 is 16 residues. The CDR3 DNA sequence: TGTGCCAGCAGCTTCACCCGGGGAGGGTTGGGAAACATTCAGTACTTC. Encoded protein: CASSFTRGGLGNIQYF.

This clonotype was detected once. A read error may account for a junction end that differs from germline. The rearrangement links TRBV7-2 to TRBJ1-5, with unresolved D. Germline CDR1 SGHTA, CDR2 FQGNSA. The CDR3 contains 12 residues. CDR3 DNA sequence: TGTGCCAGCAACTTATCTTATCAGCCCCAGCATTTT. Translating gives CASNLSYQPQHF.

This CDR3 is CSATEGGVRNSPLHF. DNA of the CDR3: TGCAGTGCTACCGAAGGAGGGGTTAGGAATTCACCCCTCCACTTT. V and J are TRBV20-1 and TRBJ1-6, with TRBD1 as a possible D gene (5 bases). This CDR3 spans 15 amino acids. The V gene's germline CDR1 is DFQATT and CDR2 SNEGSKA (reference sequence). Trimming removed 4 bases from V and 7 bases from J, with 17 bases in between.

The chain carries TRBV20-1 and TRBJ2-5; 8 nucleotides match TRBD1. The germline gives CDR1 DFQATT, CDR2 SNEGSKA (reference sequence). The CDR3 runs 12 residues. CDR3 region: CRADRAQETQYF. In DNA, the CDR3 is TGCAGAGCGGACAGGGCCCAGGAGACCCAGTACTTC.

This clonotype has just a few counts. The gene calls are TRBV6-1 and TRBJ1-4, with TRBD1 matching over 10 bases. With 7 bases clipped from V and 4 bases from J, the junction kept 3 bases outside the gene matches. Germline V CDR1 and CDR2: MNHNS, SASEGT. The CDR3 is 14 amino acids. The CDR3 reads CASKRDRGNEKLFF. CDR3 coding DNA: TGTGCCAGCAAGAGGGACAGGGGTAATGAAAAACTGTTTTTT.

This clonotype came up many times. V and J are TRBV12-3 or TRBV12-4 and TRBJ1-5; D gene ambiguous. CDR3 length: 13 residues. The V gene lost 5 bases and the J gene lost 1 base, with 6 bases spanning the gap. The CDR3: CASSGVSNQPQHF. In DNA, the CDR3 is TGTGCCAGCAGTGGGGTGAGCAATCAGCCCCAGCATTTT.

The chain links TRBV6-1 to TRBJ2-5, with D possibly matching TRBD2 (5 bases). V was clipped by 5 bases and J by 4 bases, with 14 bases between them. Germline loops: CDR1 MNHNS, CDR2 SASEGT. The CDR3 is made up of 14 amino acids. The CDR3 DNA sequence: TGTGCCAGCAGTCGGGGTCCGTCCAGAGAGACCCAGTACTTC. Encoded protein: CASSRGPSRETQYF.

This clonotype has a count of ten or more. The chain combines TRBV15 with TRBJ1-5; D is possibly TRBD1 (5 bases). V lost 3 bases to trimming and J lost 4 bases, with 13 bases between them. The CDR3 spans 15 residues. Germline-derived CDR1 and CDR2 are LNHNV and YYDKDF (reference sequence). The CDR3 region has the DNA TGTGCCACCAGCAGCTGGTCAGGGACGAATCAGCCCCAGCATTTT. This translates into CATSSWSGTNQPQHF.

This clonotype was seen at least ten times. The rearrangement links TRBV20-1 to TRBJ2-1; 12 bases map to TRBD2. With V trimmed by 2 bases and J by 8 bases, 1 base remained unmatched. Germline CDR1 is DFQATT and CDR2 is SNEGSKA (reference sequence). The length of the CDR3 is 13 residues. CDR3 region: CSARLAGGDEQFF. CDR3 nucleotides: TGCAGTGCTAGACTAGCGGGGGGGGATGAGCAGTTCTTC.

V is TRBV13 and J is TRBJ2-1; possible D gene TRBD2, 6 bases. The V end was cut by 5 bases, the J end by 0 bases, with 11 bases between. Germline V gene lookup returns CDR1 PRHDT and CDR2 FYEKMQ (reference sequence). There are 15 residues in the CDR3. The CDR3 protein is CASSPRGNSYNEQFF. The CDR3, as DNA: TGTGCCAGCAGCCCTCGGGGGAACTCCTACAATGAGCAGTTCTTC.

The table lists this clonotype with a few counts. The chain links TRBV5-1 to TRBJ2-2; no definite D call. Per the germline V gene, CDR1 is SGHRS and CDR2 is YFSETQ. This CDR3 is 16 amino acids long. Trimming pared 0 bases from V and 4 bases from J, leaving 13 bases between. The chain's CDR3 is CASSLGTTPGTGELFF. CDR3 sequence (DNA): TGCGCCAGCAGCTTGGGTACCACTCCGGGCACCGGGGAGCTGTTTTTT.

There are many counts of this clonotype. This chain uses TRBV20-1 with TRBJ1-4, with 8 nucleotides matching TRBD1. CDR1 DFQATT and CDR2 SNEGSKA come from the germline V gene (reference sequence). Germline trimming cut 5 bases from V and 6 bases from J; bases unmatched to any gene: 5. This CDR3 region has 13 residues. CDR3 DNA sequence: TGCAGTGCTTCCCGGGACAGGCATGAAAAACTGTTTTTT. Translation: CSASRDRHEKLFF.

Ten or more counts support this clonotype. V usage is TRBV24-1 and J usage is TRBJ2-5; D unresolved. Germline V gives CDR1 KGHDR, CDR2 SFDVKD. This CDR3 comprises 15 residues. V gave up 4 bases and J gave up 7 bases, with 18 bases separating them. The CDR3 spells CATSDALETEGTQYF. CDR3 DNA sequence: TGTGCCACCAGTGACGCCCTGGAAACAGAAGGGACCCAGTACTTC.

The rearrangement joins TRBV7-2 to TRBJ2-1; TRBD1 or TRBD2 may be the D gene (6 bases each). Germline V gives CDR1 SGHTA, CDR2 FQGNSA. There are 17 residues in the CDR3. Trimming took 3 bases from V and 3 from J, leaving 18 bases between them. The CDR3 reads CASSFSGASSGYNEQFF. CDR3 DNA: TGTGCCAGCAGCTTTTCGGGGGCTTCCTCCGGCTACAATGAGCAGTTCTTC.

This clonotype was seen a few times. This chain connects TRBV12-3 or TRBV12-4 to TRBJ2-2, with D perhaps TRBD2 (5 bases). Trimming pared 5 bases from V and 2 bases from J, leaving 15 bases between. This CDR3 spans 16 amino acids. The CDR3 region has the DNA TGTGCCAGCAGTCCATTATCCGGGATAAACACCGGGGAGCTGTTTTTT. Translated: CASSPLSGINTGELFF.

This clonotype was found many times. This chain links TRBV7-2 with TRBJ2-1; D perhaps matches TRBD2 (5 bases). V was shortened by 2 bases and J by 3 bases, with 11 bases between the two germline ends. Germline V CDR1 and CDR2: SGHTA, FQGNSA. The CDR3 sequence is 15 residues long. Here the CDR3 reads CASSLRGPLYNEQFF. The CDR3 DNA reads TGTGCCAGCAGCTTAAGAGGGCCCCTCTACAATGAGCAGTTCTTC.

This clonotype was seen ten or more times. CDR3 loop: CSVGFGGEIGAGELFF. The CDR3 DNA follows: TGCAGCGTCGGCTTCGGGGGGGAGATTGGCGCCGGGGAGCTGTTTTTT. The chain is built from TRBV29-1 and TRBJ2-2, with 8 bases fitting TRBD2. Looked up from germline, CDR1 is SQVTM and CDR2 is ANQGSEA. Trimming cost V 6 bases and J 6 bases; bases outside gene matches: 15. The CDR3 consists of 16 residues.